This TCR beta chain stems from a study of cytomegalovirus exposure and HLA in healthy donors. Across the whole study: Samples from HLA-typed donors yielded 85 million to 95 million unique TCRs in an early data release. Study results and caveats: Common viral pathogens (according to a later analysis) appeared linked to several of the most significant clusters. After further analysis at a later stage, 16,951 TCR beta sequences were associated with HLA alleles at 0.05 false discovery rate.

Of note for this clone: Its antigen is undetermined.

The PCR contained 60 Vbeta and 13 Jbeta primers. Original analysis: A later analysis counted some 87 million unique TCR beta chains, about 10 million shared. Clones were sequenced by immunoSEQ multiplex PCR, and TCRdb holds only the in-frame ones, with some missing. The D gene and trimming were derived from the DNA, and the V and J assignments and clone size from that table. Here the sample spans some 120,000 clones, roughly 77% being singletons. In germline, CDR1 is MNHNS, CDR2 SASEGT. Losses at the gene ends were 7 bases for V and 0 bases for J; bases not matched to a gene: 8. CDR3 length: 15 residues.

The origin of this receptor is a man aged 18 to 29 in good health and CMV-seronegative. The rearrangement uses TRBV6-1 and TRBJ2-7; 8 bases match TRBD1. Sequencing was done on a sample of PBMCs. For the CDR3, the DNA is TGTGCCAGCACCCTGACAGGGGACCCCTCCTACGAGCAGTACTTC. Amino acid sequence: CASTLTGDPSYEQYF.